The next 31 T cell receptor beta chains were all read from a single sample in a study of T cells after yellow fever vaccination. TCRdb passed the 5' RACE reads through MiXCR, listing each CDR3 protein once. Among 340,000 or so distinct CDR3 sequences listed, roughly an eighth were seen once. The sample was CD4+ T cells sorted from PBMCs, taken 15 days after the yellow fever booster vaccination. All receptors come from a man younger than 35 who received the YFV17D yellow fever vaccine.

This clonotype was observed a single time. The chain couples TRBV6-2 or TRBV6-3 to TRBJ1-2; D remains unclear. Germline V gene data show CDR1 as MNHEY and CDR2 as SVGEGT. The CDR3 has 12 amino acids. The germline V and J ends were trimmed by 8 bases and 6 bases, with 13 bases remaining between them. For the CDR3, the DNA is TGTGCCAGCTCTCCCCGGGTCGATGGCTACACCTTC. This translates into CASSPRVDGYTF.

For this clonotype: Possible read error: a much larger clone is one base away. This chain's CDR3 is CASSSENTNQHQHF. The CDR3 region has the DNA TGTGCCAGCAGTTCAGAAAATACCAATCAGCACCAGCATTTT. The chain carries TRBV12-3 or TRBV12-4 and TRBJ1-5; D call uncertain. The CDR3 is 14 residues long.

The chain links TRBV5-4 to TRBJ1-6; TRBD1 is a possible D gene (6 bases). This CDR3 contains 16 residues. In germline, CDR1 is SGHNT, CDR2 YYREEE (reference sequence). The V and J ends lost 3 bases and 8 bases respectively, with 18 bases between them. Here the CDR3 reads CASSSRGGRGHSPLHF. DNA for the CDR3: TGTGCCAGCAGCTCCCGAGGGGGGCGCGGTCATTCACCCCTCCACTTT.

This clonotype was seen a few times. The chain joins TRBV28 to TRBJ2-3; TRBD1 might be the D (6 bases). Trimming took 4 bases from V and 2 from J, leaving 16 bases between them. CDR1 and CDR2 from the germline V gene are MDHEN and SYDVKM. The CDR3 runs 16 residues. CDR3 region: CASSSSGAAPTDTQYF. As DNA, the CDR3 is TGTGCCAGCAGTTCATCAGGGGCCGCACCCACAGATACGCAGTATTTT.

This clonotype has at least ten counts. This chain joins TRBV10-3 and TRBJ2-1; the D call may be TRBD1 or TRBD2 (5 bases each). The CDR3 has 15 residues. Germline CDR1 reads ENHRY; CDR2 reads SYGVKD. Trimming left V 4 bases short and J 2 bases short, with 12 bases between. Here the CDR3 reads CAISAGTEAYNEQFF. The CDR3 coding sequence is TGTGCCATCAGTGCCGGGACCGAAGCCTACAATGAGCAGTTCTTC.

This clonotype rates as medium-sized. The CDR3 nucleotides read TGCGCCAGCAGCTTGGCGGACACCTCCTCGGGGGAGACCCAGTACTTC. Amino acids: CASSLADTSSGETQYF. V gene TRBV5-1 combines with J gene TRBJ2-5; TRBD1 or TRBD2 may be the D gene (5 bases each). Germline CDR1 and CDR2: SGHRS and YFSETQ. This CDR3 has 16 amino acids. V lost 0 bases, J lost 5 bases, and 17 bases lay in between.

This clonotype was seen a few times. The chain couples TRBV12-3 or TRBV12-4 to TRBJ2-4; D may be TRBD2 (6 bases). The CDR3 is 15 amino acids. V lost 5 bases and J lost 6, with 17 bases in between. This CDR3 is CASSPGLNGRNIQYF. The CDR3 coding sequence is TGTGCCAGCAGTCCAGGACTAAATGGCCGAAACATTCAGTACTTC.

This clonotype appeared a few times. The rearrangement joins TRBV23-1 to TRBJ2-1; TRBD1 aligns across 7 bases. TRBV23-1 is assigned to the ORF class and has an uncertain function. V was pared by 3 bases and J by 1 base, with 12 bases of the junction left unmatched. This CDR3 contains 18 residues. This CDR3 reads CASSHPGQREGSYNEQFF. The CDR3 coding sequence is TGCGCCAGCAGTCACCCGGGACAGCGAGAAGGGTCCTACAATGAGCAGTTCTTC.

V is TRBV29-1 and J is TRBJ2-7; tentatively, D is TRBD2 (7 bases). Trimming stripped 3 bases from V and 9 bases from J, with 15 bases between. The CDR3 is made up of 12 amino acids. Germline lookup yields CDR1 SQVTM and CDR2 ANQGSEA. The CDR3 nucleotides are TGCAGCGTTGAGTTGGCCCGGGGGGCGCAGTACTTC. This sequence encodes CSVELARGAQYF.

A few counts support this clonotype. CDR3 in DNA: TGCGCCAGCAGCCTTCCGTATGAAAAACTGTTTTTT. Residues: CASSLPYEKLFF. The V call is TRBV4-1, the J call TRBJ1-4; D is unclear. Germline lookup yields CDR1 MGHRA and CDR2 YSYEKL. The CDR3 is 12 residues long. Trimming left V 4 bases short and J 6 bases short, with 6 bases between.

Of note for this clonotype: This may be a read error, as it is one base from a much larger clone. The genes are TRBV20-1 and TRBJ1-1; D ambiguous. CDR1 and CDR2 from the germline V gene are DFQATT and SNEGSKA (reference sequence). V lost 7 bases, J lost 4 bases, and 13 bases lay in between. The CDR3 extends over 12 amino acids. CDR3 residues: CSVPEGITEAFF. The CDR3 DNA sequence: TGCAGTGTACCCGAAGGGATCACTGAAGCTTTCTTT.

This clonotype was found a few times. The CDR3 DNA sequence: TGTGCCAGCAGTCGACATTCTAGCGGGGGGGCTCAAGAGACCCAGTACTTC. Its translation is CASSRHSSGGAQETQYF. The chain carries TRBV4-2 and TRBJ2-5; 12 bases are shared with TRBD2. Trimming took 6 bases from V and 2 from J; bases not matched to a gene: 10. There are 17 residues in the CDR3. Germline CDR1 is LGHNA and CDR2 is YNFKEQ.

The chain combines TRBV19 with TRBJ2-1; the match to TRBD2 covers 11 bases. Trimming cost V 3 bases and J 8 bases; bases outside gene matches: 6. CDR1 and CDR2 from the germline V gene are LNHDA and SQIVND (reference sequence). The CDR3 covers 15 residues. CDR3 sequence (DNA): TGTGCCAGTAGTATTAGCGGGGGGGCGTGGGATGAGCAGTTCTTC. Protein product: CASSISGGAWDEQFF.

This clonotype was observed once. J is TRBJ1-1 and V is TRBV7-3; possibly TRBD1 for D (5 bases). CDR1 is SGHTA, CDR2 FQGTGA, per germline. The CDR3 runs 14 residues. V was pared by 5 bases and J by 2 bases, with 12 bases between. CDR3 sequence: CASSPGLQNTEAFF. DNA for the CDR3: TGTGCCAGCAGCCCGGGACTCCAAAACACTGAAGCTTTCTTT.

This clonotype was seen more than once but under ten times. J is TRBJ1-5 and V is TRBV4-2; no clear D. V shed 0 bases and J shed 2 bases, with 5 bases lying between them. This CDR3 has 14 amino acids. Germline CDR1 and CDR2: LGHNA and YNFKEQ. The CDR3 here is CASSQDFGNQPQHF. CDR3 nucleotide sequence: TGTGCCAGCAGCCAAGATTTCGGCAATCAGCCCCAGCATTTT.

CDR3 nucleotide sequence: TGTGCCAGCAGTGAATACACTGCCGCTGAAGCTTTCTTT. This encodes CASSEYTAAEAFF. The chain employs TRBV25-1 and TRBJ1-1; D not resolved. Trimming removed 0 bases at V and 6 bases at J, with 8 bases between. Germline lookup yields CDR1 MGHDK and CDR2 SYGVNS. This CDR3 has 13 amino acids.

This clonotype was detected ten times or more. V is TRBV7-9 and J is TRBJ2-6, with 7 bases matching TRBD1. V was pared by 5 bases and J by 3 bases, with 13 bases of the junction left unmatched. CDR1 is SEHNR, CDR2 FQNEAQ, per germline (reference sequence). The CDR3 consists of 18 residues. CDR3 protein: CASSRPDRSLVGANVLTF. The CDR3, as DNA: TGTGCCAGCAGCCGACCGGACAGGAGCCTGGTTGGGGCCAACGTCCTGACTTTC.

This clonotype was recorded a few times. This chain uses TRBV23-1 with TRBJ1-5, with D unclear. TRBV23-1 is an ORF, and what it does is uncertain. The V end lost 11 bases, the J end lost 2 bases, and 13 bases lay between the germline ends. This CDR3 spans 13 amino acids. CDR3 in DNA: TGCGCCCCGACCGGGGTCGGCAATCAGCCCCAGCATTTT. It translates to CAPTGVGNQPQHF.

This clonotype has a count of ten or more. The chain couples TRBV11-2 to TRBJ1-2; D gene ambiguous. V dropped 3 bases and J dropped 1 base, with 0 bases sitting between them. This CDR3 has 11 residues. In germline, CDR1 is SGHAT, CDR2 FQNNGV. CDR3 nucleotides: TGTGCCAGCAGCTTTAACTATGGCTACACCTTC. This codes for CASSFNYGYTF.

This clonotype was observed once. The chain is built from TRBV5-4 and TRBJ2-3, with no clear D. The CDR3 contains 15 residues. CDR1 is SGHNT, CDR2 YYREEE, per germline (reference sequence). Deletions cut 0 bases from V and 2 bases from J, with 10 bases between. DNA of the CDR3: TGTGCCAGCAGCTTGGGGGGAATATTCACAGATACGCAGTATTTT. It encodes CASSLGGIFTDTQYF. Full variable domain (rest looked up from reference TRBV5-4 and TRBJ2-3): ETGVTQSPTHLIKTRGQQVTLRCSSQSGHNTVSWYQQALGQGPQFIFQYYREEENGRGNFPPRFSGLQFPNYSSELNVNALELDDSALYLCASSLGGIFTDTQYFGPGTRLTVL.

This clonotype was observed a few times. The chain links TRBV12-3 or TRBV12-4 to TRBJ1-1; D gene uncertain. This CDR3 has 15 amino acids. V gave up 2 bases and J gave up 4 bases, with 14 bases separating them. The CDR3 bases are TGTGCCAGCAGTTTAAACTCCGGCTTCGGCACTGAAGCTTTCTTT. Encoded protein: CASSLNSGFGTEAFF.

The CDR3 region is CSARGLLSTDTQYF. In DNA, the CDR3 is TGCAGTGCTAGAGGCCTGTTGAGCACAGATACGCAGTATTTT. The chain joins TRBV20-1 to TRBJ2-3; no definite D call. The CDR3 totals 14 residues. V lost 1 base, J lost 0 bases, and 8 bases lay in between. CDR1 and CDR2 (germline): DFQATT, SNEGSKA (reference sequence).

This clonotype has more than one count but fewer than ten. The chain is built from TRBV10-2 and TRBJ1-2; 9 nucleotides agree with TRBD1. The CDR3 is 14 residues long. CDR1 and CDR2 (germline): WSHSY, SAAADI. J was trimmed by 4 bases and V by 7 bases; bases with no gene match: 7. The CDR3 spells CASKMDRGPYGYTF. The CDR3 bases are TGCGCCAGCAAGATGGACAGGGGTCCCTATGGCTACACCTTC.

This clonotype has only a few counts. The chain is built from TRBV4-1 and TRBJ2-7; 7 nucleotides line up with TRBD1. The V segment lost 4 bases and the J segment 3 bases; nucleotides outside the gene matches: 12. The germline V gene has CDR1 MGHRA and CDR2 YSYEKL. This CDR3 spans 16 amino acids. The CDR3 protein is CASSPFGQVTNYEQYF. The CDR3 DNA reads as TGCGCCAGCAGCCCTTTTGGACAGGTCACGAACTACGAGCAGTACTTC.

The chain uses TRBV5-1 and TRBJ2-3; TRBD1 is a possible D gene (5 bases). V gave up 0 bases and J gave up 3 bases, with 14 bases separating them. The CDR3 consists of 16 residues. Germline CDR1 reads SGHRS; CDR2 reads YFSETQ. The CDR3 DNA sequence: TGCGCCAGCAGCTTGGAGGCGGCGGCAGGGACAGATACGCAGTATTTT. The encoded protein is CASSLEAAAGTDTQYF.

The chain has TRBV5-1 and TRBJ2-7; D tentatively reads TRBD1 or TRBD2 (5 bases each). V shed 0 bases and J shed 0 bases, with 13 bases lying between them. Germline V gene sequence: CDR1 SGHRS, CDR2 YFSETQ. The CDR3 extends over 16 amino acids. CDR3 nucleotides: TGCGCCAGCAGCTTGGATCGGGGCGGTAGCTCCTACGAGCAGTACTTC. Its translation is CASSLDRGGSSYEQYF.

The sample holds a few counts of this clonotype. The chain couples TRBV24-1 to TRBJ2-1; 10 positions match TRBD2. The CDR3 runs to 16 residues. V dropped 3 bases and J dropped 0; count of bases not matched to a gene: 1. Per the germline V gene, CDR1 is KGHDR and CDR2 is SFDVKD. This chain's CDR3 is CATSDSGGASYNEQFF. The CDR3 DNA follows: TGTGCCACCAGTGATAGCGGGGGGGCCTCCTACAATGAGCAGTTCTTC.

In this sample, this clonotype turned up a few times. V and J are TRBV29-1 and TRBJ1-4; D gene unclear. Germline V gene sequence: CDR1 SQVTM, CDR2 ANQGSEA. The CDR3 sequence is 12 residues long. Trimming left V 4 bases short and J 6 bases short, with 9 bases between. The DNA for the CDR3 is TGCAGCGTTGGGGCAAGGGATGAAAAACTGTTTTTT. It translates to CSVGARDEKLFF.

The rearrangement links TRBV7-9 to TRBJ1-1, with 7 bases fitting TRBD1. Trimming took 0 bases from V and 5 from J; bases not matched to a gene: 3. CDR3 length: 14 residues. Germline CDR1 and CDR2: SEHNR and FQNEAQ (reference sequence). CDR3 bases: TGTGCCAGCAGCTTAGCTGTACAGGGGACTGAAGCTTTCTTT. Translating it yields CASSLAVQGTEAFF.

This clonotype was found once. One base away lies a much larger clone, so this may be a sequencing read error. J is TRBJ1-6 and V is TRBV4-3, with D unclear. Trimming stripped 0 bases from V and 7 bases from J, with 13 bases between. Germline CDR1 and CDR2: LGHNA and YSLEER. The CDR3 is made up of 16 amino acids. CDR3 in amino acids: CASSQERAWNNSPLHF. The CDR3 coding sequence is TGCGCCAGCAGCCAAGAAAGAGCATGGAACAATTCACCCCTCCACTTT.

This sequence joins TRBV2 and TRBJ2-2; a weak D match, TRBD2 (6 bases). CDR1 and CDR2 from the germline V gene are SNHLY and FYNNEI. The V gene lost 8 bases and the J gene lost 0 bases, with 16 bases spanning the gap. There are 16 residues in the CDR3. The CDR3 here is CASLAGDSTNTGELFF. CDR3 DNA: TGTGCCAGCCTGGCCGGGGACTCGACGAACACCGGGGAGCTGTTTTTT.